Shown below are 29 T cell receptor beta chains from a single sample sequenced in a study of blood T cell repertoires in COVID-19. Repertoires were generated with immunoSEQ multiplex PCR, while TCRdb's copy carries only in-frame clones and drops some. This sample carries over 100,000 clones, more than 65% of them seen once, and the ten largest clones take approximately 7.9%. The specimen was peripheral blood. Receptors originate from an elderly woman with active or convalescent COVID-19.

The chain employs TRBV7-2 and TRBJ2-3, with D perhaps matching TRBD2 (5 bases). The CDR3 totals 16 residues. The germline gives CDR1 SGHTA, CDR2 FQGNSA. Trimming shortened V by 1 base and J by 10 bases, and 21 bases separated the two germline ends. The DNA for the CDR3 is TGTGCCAGCAGCTTAGGCGGAGGTGGCCCCCCCCTTGCGCAGTATTTT. Its protein is CASSLGGGGPPLAQYF.

V usage is TRBV9 and J usage is TRBJ2-6; TRBD1 agrees at 10 bases. J lost 1 base, V lost 0 bases, and 1 base had no gene match. In germline, CDR1 is SGDLS, CDR2 YYNGEE. The CDR3 length is 17 residues. CDR3 protein: CASSVGQGASGANVLTF. For the CDR3, the DNA is TGTGCCAGCAGCGTAGGACAGGGGGCATCTGGGGCCAACGTCCTGACTTTC.

The sample holds a few counts of this clone. CDR3 protein: CASSLKPDTQYF. CDR3 sequence (DNA): TGTGCCAGCAGCCTTAAGCCAGATACGCAGTATTTT. This chain uses TRBV7-9 with TRBJ2-3; D gene uncertain. This CDR3 region has 12 residues. Germline V CDR1 and CDR2: SEHNR, FQNEAQ (reference sequence). The V gene lost 5 bases and the J gene lost 4 bases, with 7 bases spanning the gap. Looking up the rest from reference TRBV7-9 and TRBJ2-3 gives the full variable domain: DTGVSQNPRHKITKRGQNVTFRCDPISEHNRLYWYRQTLGQGPEFLTYFQNEAQLEKSRLLSDRFSAERPKGSFSTLEIQRTEQGDSAMYLCASSLKPDTQYFGPGTRLTVL.

The CDR3 sequence: CSASQAENSPLHF. The CDR3 DNA sequence: TGCAGTGCTAGTCAGGCAGAAAATTCACCCCTCCACTTT. The rearrangement links TRBV20-1 to TRBJ1-6; D ambiguous. The V end was cut by 3 bases, the J end by 7 bases, with 10 bases between. CDR1 is DFQATT and CDR2 is SNEGSKA in the germline V gene (reference sequence). This CDR3 is built from 13 residues.

The chain uses TRBV4-1 and TRBJ2-1; 8 bases are shared with TRBD2. CDR1 is MGHRA, CDR2 YSYEKL, per germline. The CDR3 totals 15 residues. V lost 5 bases to trimming and J lost 9 bases; unmatched junction nucleotides: 12. Here the CDR3 DNA reads TGCGCCAGCAGCACCAGAGCGGGAGAAACGGCTGAGCAGTTCTTC. This codes for CASSTRAGETAEQFF.

CDR3 nucleotide sequence: TGTGCCAGTAGCAGCGCCGGGACAGGGGTGGCACCCCTCCACTTT. Translating gives CASSSAGTGVAPLHF. The chain has TRBV19 and TRBJ1-6; TRBD1 aligns across 10 bases. The CDR3 contains 15 residues. V lost 6 bases to trimming and J lost 11 bases; unmatched junction nucleotides: 10. CDR1 and CDR2 (germline): LNHDA, SQIVND (reference sequence).

The chain recombines TRBV19 with TRBJ1-5; 7 nucleotides match TRBD1. This CDR3 has 13 residues. Unmatched junction bases numbered 1, after V lost 3 bases and J lost 5 bases. The V gene's germline CDR1 is LNHDA and CDR2 SQIVND (reference sequence). CDR3 residues: CASSITGDQPQHF. Written as DNA, the CDR3 is TGTGCCAGTAGTATCACAGGGGATCAGCCCCAGCATTTT.

The V and J genes are TRBV28 and TRBJ1-6, with D uncertain. V was pared by 2 bases and J by 6 bases, with 11 bases between. This CDR3 region has 15 residues. Germline lookup yields CDR1 MDHEN and CDR2 SYDVKM. The CDR3 nucleotides are TGTGCCAGCAGTTTAGGGCCAACTCCTAATTCACCCCTCCACTTT. This codes for CASSLGPTPNSPLHF.

The V call is TRBV6-6, the J call TRBJ2-7, with TRBD1 identical over 10 bases. The ends lost 6 bases at V and 7 bases at J; junction bases unmatched: 9. The germline V gene encodes CDR1 MNHNY and CDR2 SVGAGI (reference sequence). The CDR3 totals 14 residues. For the CDR3, the DNA is TGTGCCAGCAGACCCGGGACAGGGGCTCGGGAGCAGTACTTC. Translated, it gives CASRPGTGAREQYF.

The chain is built from TRBV3-1 (or the pseudogene TRBV3-2) and TRBJ2-4, with D tentatively TRBD1 (6 bases). The CDR3 is made up of 20 amino acids. Trimming took off 0 bases at V and 3 bases at J, with 24 bases between the two ends. Germline CDR1 reads LGHDT; CDR2 reads YNNKEL (reference sequence). As DNA, the CDR3 is TGTGCCAGCAGCCAAGATCGGTACACACAGGGCCTCTCTAGCAAAAACATTCAGTACTTC. This codes for CASSQDRYTQGLSSKNIQYF.

The chain links TRBV5-1 to TRBJ2-1; D is perhaps TRBD2 (6 bases). Between the trimmed V and J ends, which lost 0 bases and 7 bases, there was a span of 17 bases. The CDR3 sequence is 16 residues long. Germline assignment: CDR1 SGHRS and CDR2 YFSETQ. CDR3 sequence: CASSLVEGTLGNEQFF. The CDR3 DNA sequence: TGCGCCAGCAGCTTGGTGGAGGGGACCCTGGGAAATGAGCAGTTCTTC.

The chain carries TRBV10-3 and TRBJ2-5; TRBD1 is a possible D gene (5 bases). V was trimmed by 8 bases and J by 0 bases, leaving 7 bases between them. Germline CDR1 and CDR2: ENHRY and SYGVKD. The CDR3 spans 12 residues. The CDR3, as DNA: TGTGCCATCGGGGCAGACCAAGAGACCCAGTACTTC. Its protein is CAIGADQETQYF.

This chain uses TRBV7-3 with TRBJ1-3; no firm D call. The CDR3 length is 15 residues. The germline gives CDR1 SGHTA, CDR2 FQGTGA. V was clipped by 3 bases and J by 0 bases, with 9 bases between them. The CDR3 sequence is CASSLQSGSGNTIYF. DNA for the CDR3: TGTGCCAGCAGCTTGCAGTCTGGCTCTGGAAACACCATATATTTT. The full variable domain, with the rest looked up from reference TRBV7-3 and TRBJ1-3, is GAGVSQTPSNKVTEKGKYVELRCDPISGHTALYWYRQSLGQGPEFLIYFQGTGAADDSGLPNDRFFAVRPEGSVSTLKIQRTERGDSAVYLCASSLQSGSGNTIYFGEGSWLTVV.

The chain couples TRBV7-3 to TRBJ2-2; D is perhaps TRBD1 (5 bases). CDR1 is SGHTA, CDR2 FQGTGA, per germline. Trimming left V 4 bases short and J 0 bases short, with 12 bases between. The CDR3 has 16 residues. CDR3 DNA: TGTGCCAGCAGCTCAGGGTGGGGAACGAACACCGGGGAGCTGTTTTTT. This translates into CASSSGWGTNTGELFF.

This chain joins TRBV7-9 and TRBJ2-3, with 7 bases that match TRBD1. The V segment lost 4 bases and the J segment 4 bases; nucleotides outside the gene matches: 14. This CDR3 has 17 residues. CDR1 is SEHNR and CDR2 is FQNEAQ in the germline V gene (reference sequence). In DNA form, the CDR3 reads TGTGCCAGCAGCTACCTAAGGAGACAGGGTCGCGCAGATACGCAGTATTTT. Translated: CASSYLRRQGRADTQYF.

CDR3 protein: CASSRGIGETQYF. CDR3 sequence (DNA): TGCGCCAGCAGCCGCGGGATAGGAGAGACCCAGTACTTC. This chain connects TRBV5-1 to TRBJ2-5; a weak D match, TRBD2 (6 bases). Germline V lookup: CDR1 SGHRS, CDR2 YFSETQ. The CDR3 is 13 residues long. Trimming shortened V by 4 bases and J by 4 bases, and 11 bases separated the two germline ends.

The J gene is TRBJ2-3, the V gene TRBV30; tentative D call: TRBD1 (5 bases). The germline V and J ends were trimmed by 4 bases and 0 bases, with 14 bases remaining between them. The CDR3 contains 15 residues. The germline gives CDR1 GTSNPN, CDR2 SVGIG (reference sequence). The CDR3 nucleotides read TGTGCCTGGAAAGAGGCAGGGCTAAGCACAGATACGCAGTATTTT. Encoded protein: CAWKEAGLSTDTQYF.

The chain joins TRBV4-2 to TRBJ1-2; 7 nucleotides line up with TRBD1. V lost 0 bases and J lost 4; bases outside the gene matches: 8. Germline V gene sequence: CDR1 LGHNA, CDR2 YNFKEQ. The CDR3 covers 16 residues. Here the CDR3 reads CASSQDEGAKSYGYTF. The CDR3 DNA reads TGTGCCAGCAGCCAAGATGAGGGGGCGAAATCCTATGGCTACACCTTC.

The rearrangement uses TRBV29-1 and TRBJ2-5; the D gene is possibly TRBD2 (6 bases). V was pared by 2 bases and J by 5 bases, with 12 bases between. There are 13 residues in the CDR3. The V gene's germline CDR1 is SQVTM and CDR2 ANQGSEA. The DNA for the CDR3 is TGCAGCGTTGAAAGCGGGCGCGGGGAGACCCAGTACTTC. Its translation is CSVESGRGETQYF. The variable domain in full, with the rest retrieved from reference TRBV29-1 and TRBJ2-5, is SAVISQKPSRDICQRGTSLTIQCQVDSQVTMMFWYRQQPGQSLTLIATANQGSEATYESGFVIDKFPISRPNLTFSTLTVSNMSPEDSSIYLCSVESGRGETQYFGPGTRLLVL.

V usage is TRBV19 and J usage is TRBJ2-7, with 8 bases aligning to TRBD1. The ends lost 4 bases at V and 1 base at J; junction bases unmatched: 9. Germline CDR1 reads LNHDA; CDR2 reads SQIVND (reference sequence). The CDR3 consists of 16 residues. The CDR3 DNA reads as TGTGCCAGTAGTACTTACCGGGACAGGAAATCCTACGAGCAGTACTTC. Translated, it gives CASSTYRDRKSYEQYF.

The gene calls are TRBV2 and TRBJ1-1; D is possibly TRBD1 (5 bases). V was cut by 4 bases and J by 3 bases, with 9 bases left in between. CDR1 and CDR2 from the germline V gene are SNHLY and FYNNEI. The CDR3 is 13 amino acids. The CDR3: CASSARGDTEAFF. DNA of the CDR3: TGTGCCAGCAGTGCGCGGGGGGACACTGAAGCTTTCTTT.

The chain carries TRBV5-1 and TRBJ2-3, with 11 bases identical to TRBD2. With V trimmed by 0 bases and J by 3 bases, 9 bases remained unmatched. The CDR3 is made up of 18 amino acids. Germline lookup yields CDR1 SGHRS and CDR2 YFSETQ. CDR3 region: CASSLGFTSGRGTDTQYF. CDR3 sequence (DNA): TGCGCCAGCAGCTTGGGGTTTACTAGCGGGAGAGGGACAGATACGCAGTATTTT. Full variable domain (remainder filled in from reference TRBV5-1 and TRBJ2-3): KAGVTQTPRYLIKTRGQQVTLSCSPISGHRSVSWYQQTPGQGLQFLFEYFSETQRNKGNFPGRFSGRQFSNSRSEMNVSTLELGDSALYLCASSLGFTSGRGTDTQYFGPGTRLTVL.

This clone was seen only a few times. The chain employs TRBV7-2 and TRBJ2-3; the D gene is possibly TRBD2 (5 bases). The germline gives CDR1 SGHTA, CDR2 FQGNSA. Trimming shortened V by 1 base and J by 4 bases, and 9 bases separated the two germline ends. The CDR3 spans 14 residues. The CDR3 DNA reads as TGTGCCAGCAGCTTAGGCGTCGGGGCAGATACGCAGTATTTT. Translating it yields CASSLGVGADTQYF.

V usage is TRBV2 and J usage is TRBJ2-1, with 9 bases that match TRBD2. J was trimmed by 12 bases and V by 7 bases; bases with no gene match: 7. Looked up from germline, CDR1 is SNHLY and CDR2 is FYNNEI. This CDR3 contains 12 residues. The CDR3 loop is CASNGLARLQFF. CDR3 sequence (DNA): TGTGCCAGCAACGGACTAGCGAGATTGCAGTTCTTC.

The chain links TRBV5-1 to TRBJ2-5; TRBD1 agrees at 9 bases. The CDR3 spans 14 residues. Trimming took 3 bases from V and 5 from J; bases not matched to a gene: 5. Germline V lookup: CDR1 SGHRS, CDR2 YFSETQ. This CDR3 is CASSSTGGAETQYF. CDR3 coding DNA: TGCGCCAGCAGCTCGACAGGGGGAGCCGAGACCCAGTACTTC.

The chain uses TRBV7-9 and TRBJ1-2, with 9 positions matching TRBD1. Germline values: CDR1 SEHNR, CDR2 FQNEAQ (reference sequence). V trimming: 0 bases; J trimming: 5 bases; junction bases outside the gene matches: 4. The CDR3 consists of 15 residues. The CDR3 sequence is CASSLAGTGPYGYTF. The CDR3, as DNA: TGTGCCAGCAGCTTAGCGGGGACAGGGCCGTATGGCTACACCTTC.

This clone has more than one count but fewer than ten. The J gene is TRBJ2-7, the V gene TRBV14; no definite D call. This CDR3 comprises 13 residues. CDR1 is SGHDN, CDR2 FVKESK, per germline. Trimming left V 5 bases short and J 6 bases short, with 14 bases between. CDR3 coding DNA: TGTGCCAGCAGCATCAGACTGTCTTCCGAGCAGTACTTC. It specifies CASSIRLSSEQYF.

The chain has TRBV5-1 and TRBJ2-5; D is uncertain. This CDR3 has 14 amino acids. The germline V gene has CDR1 SGHRS and CDR2 YFSETQ. V lost 0 bases, J lost 3 bases, and 9 bases lay in between. CDR3 in amino acids: CASSLAPPEETQYF. The CDR3 region has the DNA TGCGCCAGCAGCTTGGCCCCCCCCGAAGAGACCCAGTACTTC.

V and J are TRBV11-3 and TRBJ2-2; D perhaps matches TRBD1 (6 bases). V was clipped by 2 bases and J by 7 bases, with 11 bases between them. CDR1 is SGHNT and CDR2 is YENEEA in the germline V gene. The CDR3 runs to 14 residues. DNA for the CDR3: TGTGCCAGCAGCTTAACAGGGTTGGGCGGGGAGCTGTTTTTT. It encodes CASSLTGLGGELFF.